The 7 T cell receptor beta chains reported below all come from one sample, sequenced in a study of T cells in Graves' hyperthyroidism and ophthalmopathy. Template material for amplifying TCR beta CDR3 regions consisted of RNA transcripts. When the TCR CDR3 underwent first-round RT-PCR, the HTBI primer set was used. From the multiplex PCR reads, TCRdb called clonotypes with MiXCR, one entry per CDR3 protein. The repertoire holds nearly 600,000 distinct CDR3 sequences, over 11% seen once, with under 7% in the top ten. What was sequenced was blood. The receptor set was obtained from a young woman with Graves' hyperthyroidism that later progressed to Graves' ophthalmopathy.

This clonotype was observed a handful of times. The chain carries TRBV7-3 and TRBJ2-1; 7 nucleotides match TRBD2. Germline assignment: CDR1 SGHTA and CDR2 FQGTGA. With V trimmed by 4 bases and J by 5 bases, 8 bases remained unmatched. This CDR3 is 15 amino acids long. CDR3 nucleotides: TGTGCCAGCAGCTATCTAGCGGAGAACAACAATGAGCAGTTCTTC. Its translation: CASSYLAENNNEQFF.

This clonotype has a count of ten or more. The chain carries TRBV28 and TRBJ1-2; the D gene is possibly TRBD1 (6 bases). The CDR3 sequence is 19 residues long. The germline CDR1 and CDR2 sequences are MDHEN and SYDVKM. Trimming left V 2 bases short and J 6 bases short, with 28 bases between. This chain's CDR3 is CASSLRSRTLIQRGNGYTF. CDR3 nucleotides: TGTGCCAGCAGTTTAAGGAGTCGGACCCTCATACAGAGGGGGAATGGCTACACCTTC.

The V gene is TRBV20-1, the J gene TRBJ1-5; the D gene is possibly TRBD1 (5 bases). Trimming removed 4 bases at V and 5 bases at J, with 9 bases between. From germline, CDR1 is DFQATT and CDR2 SNEGSKA (reference sequence). The CDR3 totals 12 residues. CDR3 in amino acids: CSAKSGDQPQHF. The CDR3 DNA reads as TGCAGTGCTAAGTCGGGGGATCAGCCCCAGCATTTT.

In this sample, this clonotype turned up many times. This chain links TRBV18 with TRBJ2-5; TRBD2 agrees at 10 bases. CDR3 length: 14 amino acids. Germline trimming cut 3 bases from V and 5 bases from J; bases unmatched to any gene: 3. Looked up from germline, CDR1 is KGHSH and CDR2 is LQKENI. The CDR3 protein is CASSPGLAVETQYF. The CDR3 region has the DNA TGTGCCAGCTCACCCGGACTAGCGGTGGAGACCCAGTACTTC.

V usage is TRBV2 and J usage is TRBJ2-2; D remains unclear. CDR3 length: 13 amino acids. The germline gives CDR1 SNHLY, CDR2 FYNNEI. Trimming shortened V by 2 bases and J by 5 bases, and 6 bases separated the two germline ends. As DNA, the CDR3 is TGTGCCAGCAGTGAACCAGTAACCGGGGAGCTGTTTTTT. Translated: CASSEPVTGELFF.

This clonotype was counted a few times. The rearrangement links TRBV7-9 to TRBJ1-2; no firm D call. Trimming removed 1 base from V and 10 bases from J, with 13 bases in between. This CDR3 is built from 13 residues. The germline V gene has CDR1 SEHNR and CDR2 FQNEAQ (reference sequence). The CDR3 sequence: CASSLETEKYYTF. CDR3 nucleotides: TGTGCCAGCAGCTTAGAAACAGAGAAGTACTACACCTTC.

This clonotype has ten or more counts. The chain has TRBV28 and TRBJ1-4; 12 bases are a match to TRBD1. V lost 6 bases, J lost 8 bases, and 7 bases stayed unmatched. In germline, CDR1 is MDHEN, CDR2 SYDVKM. The CDR3 covers 15 residues. Written as DNA, the CDR3 is TGTGCCAGCAGCCTCGGGGGACAGGGGGCCGAAAAACTGTTTTTT. It translates to CASSLGGQGAEKLFF.